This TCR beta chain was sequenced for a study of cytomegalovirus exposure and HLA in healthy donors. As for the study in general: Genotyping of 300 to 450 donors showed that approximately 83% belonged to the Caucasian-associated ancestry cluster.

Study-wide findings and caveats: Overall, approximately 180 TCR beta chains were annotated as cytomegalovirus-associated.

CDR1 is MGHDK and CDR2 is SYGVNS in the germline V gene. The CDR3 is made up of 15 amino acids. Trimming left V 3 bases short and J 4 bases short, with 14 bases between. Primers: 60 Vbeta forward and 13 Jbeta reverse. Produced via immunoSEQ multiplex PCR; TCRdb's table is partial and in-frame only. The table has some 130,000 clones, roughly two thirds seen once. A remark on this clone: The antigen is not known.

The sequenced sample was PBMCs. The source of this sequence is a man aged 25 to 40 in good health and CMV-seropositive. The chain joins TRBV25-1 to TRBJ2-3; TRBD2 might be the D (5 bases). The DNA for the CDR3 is TGTGCCAGCAGTGAGCTAGCCTGGGGTGCAGATACGCAGTATTTT. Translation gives CASSELAWGADTQYF. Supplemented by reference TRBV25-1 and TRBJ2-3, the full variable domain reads EADIYQTPRYLVIGTGKKITLECSQTMGHDKMYWYQQDPGMELHLIHYSYGVNSTEKGDLSSESTVSRIRTEHFPLTLESARPSHTSQYLCASSELAWGADTQYFGPGTRLTVL.